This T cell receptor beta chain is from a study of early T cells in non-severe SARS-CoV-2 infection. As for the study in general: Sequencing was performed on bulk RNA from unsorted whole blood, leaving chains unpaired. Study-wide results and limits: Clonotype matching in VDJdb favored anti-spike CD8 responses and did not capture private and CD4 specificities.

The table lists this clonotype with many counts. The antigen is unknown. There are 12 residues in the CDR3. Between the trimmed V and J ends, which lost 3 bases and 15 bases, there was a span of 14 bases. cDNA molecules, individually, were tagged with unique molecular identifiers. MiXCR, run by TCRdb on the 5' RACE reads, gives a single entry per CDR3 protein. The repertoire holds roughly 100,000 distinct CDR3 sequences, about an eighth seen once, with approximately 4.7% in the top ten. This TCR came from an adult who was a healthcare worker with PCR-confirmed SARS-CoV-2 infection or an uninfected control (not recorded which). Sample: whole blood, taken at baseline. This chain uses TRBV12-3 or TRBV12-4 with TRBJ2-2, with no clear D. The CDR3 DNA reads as TGTGCCAGCAGTTTCGATAGGGCCCGGTTGTTTTTT. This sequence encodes CASSFDRARLFF.